This T cell receptor beta chain was recovered during a study of T-cell memory formation after mild COVID-19. Germline V gene sequence: CDR1 LGHNA, CDR2 YSLEER. The CDR3 runs 14 residues. This clonotype is a singleton in its sample. It may be a read error: a sequence one base away is much more abundant. A single record per CDR3 protein comes from TCRdb applying MiXCR to the 5' RACE reads. The profile shows approximately 290,000 distinct CDR3 sequences, 15% to 20% of them singletons. Material: PBMCs or a T cell subset sorted from them (not recorded which). The rearrangement joins TRBV4-3 to TRBJ2-1, with D possibly being TRBD1 (6 bases). This receptor was identified in a man younger than 35 who had mild COVID-19 (a few samples of this study predate the infection). Cell type and time point are not known. The CDR3 loop is CASSQDIGDNELFF. The CDR3 DNA reads TGCGCCAGCAGCCAAGATATCGGGGACAATGAGCTGTTCTTC.